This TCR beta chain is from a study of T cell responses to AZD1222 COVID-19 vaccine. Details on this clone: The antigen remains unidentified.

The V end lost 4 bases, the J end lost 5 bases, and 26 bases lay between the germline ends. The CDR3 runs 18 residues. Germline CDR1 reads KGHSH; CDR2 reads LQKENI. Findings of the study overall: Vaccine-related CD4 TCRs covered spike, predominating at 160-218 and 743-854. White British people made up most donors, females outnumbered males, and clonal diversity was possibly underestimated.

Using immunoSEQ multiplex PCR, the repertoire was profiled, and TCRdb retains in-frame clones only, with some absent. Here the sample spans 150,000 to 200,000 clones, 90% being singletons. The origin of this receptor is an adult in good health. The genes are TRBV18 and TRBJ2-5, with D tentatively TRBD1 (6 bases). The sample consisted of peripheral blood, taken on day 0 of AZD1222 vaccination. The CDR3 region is CASSRFPGAGQGSETQYF. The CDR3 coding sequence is TGTGCCAGCTCACGATTCCCCGGGGCAGGCCAGGGGAGCGAGACCCAGTACTTC.